This T cell receptor (beta chain) comes out of a study of blood T cells in healthy people across ages. Together with a sample-barcoded 5' primer, a J-beta primer mix was included in a second PCR lasting about 6 to 11 cycles. One entry per CDR3 protein results from TCRdb running MiXCR on the 5' RACE reads. The sample lists about 680,000 distinct CDR3 sequences, 49% occurring once. The CDR3 runs 16 residues. V lost 6 bases to trimming and J lost 4 bases, with 20 bases between them. The amount of total RNA extracted per sample was at least 6 micrograms. The sample taken for sequencing was blood. This chain links TRBV12-3 or TRBV12-4 with TRBJ2-3, with a tentative D call TRBD2 (5 bases). The TCR originated in a woman aged 55-70 years in good health. Written as DNA, the CDR3 is TGTGCCAGCAGCCCATCAAGCGGAGTGAACGCAGATACGCAGTATTTT. Residues: CASSPSSGVNADTQYF.